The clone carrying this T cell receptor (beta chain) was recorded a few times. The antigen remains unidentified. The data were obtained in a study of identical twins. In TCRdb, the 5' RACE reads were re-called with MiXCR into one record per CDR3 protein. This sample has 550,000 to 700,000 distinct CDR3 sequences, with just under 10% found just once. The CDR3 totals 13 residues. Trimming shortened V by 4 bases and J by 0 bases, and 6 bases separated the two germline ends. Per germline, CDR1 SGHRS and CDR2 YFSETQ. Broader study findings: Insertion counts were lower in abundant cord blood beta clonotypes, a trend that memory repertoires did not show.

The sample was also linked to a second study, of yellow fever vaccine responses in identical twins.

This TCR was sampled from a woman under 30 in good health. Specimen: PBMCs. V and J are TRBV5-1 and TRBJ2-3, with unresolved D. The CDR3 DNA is TGCGCCAGCAGCCCAGAGAGCACAGATACGCAGTATTTT. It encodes CASSPESTDTQYF.